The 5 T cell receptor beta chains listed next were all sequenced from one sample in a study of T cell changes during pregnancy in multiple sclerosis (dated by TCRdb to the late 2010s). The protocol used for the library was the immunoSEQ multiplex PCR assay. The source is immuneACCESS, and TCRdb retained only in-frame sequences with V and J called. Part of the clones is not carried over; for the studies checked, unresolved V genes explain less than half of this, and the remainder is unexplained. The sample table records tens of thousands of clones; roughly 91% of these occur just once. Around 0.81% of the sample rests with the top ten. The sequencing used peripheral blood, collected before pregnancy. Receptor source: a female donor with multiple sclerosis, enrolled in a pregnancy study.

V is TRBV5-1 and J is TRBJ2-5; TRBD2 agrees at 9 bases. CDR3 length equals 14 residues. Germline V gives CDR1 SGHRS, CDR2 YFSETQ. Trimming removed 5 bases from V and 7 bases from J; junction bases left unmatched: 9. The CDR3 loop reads CASRGGGDVGTQYF. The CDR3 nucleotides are TGCGCCAGCAGAGGCGGGGGGGACGTGGGGACCCAGTACTTC.

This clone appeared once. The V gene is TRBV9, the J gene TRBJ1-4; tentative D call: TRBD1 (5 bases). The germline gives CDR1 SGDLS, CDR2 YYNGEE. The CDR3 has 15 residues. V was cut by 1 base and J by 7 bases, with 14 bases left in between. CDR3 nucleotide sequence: TGTGCCAGCAGCGTATTTGGCGGGGGAAGTGAAAAACTGTTTTTT. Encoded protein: CASSVFGGGSEKLFF. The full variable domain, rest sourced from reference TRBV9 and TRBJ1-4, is DSGVTQTPKHLITATGQRVTLRCSPRSGDLSVYWYQQSLDQGLQFLIQYYNGEERAKGNILERFSAQQFPDLHSELNLSSLELGDSALYFCASSVFGGGSEKLFFGSGTQLSVL.

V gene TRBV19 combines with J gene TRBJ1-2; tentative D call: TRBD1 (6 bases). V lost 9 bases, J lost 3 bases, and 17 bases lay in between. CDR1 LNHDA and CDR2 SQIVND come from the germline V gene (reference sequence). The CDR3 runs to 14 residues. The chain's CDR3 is CASRKRGGDYGYTF. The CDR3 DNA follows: TGTGCCAGCAGAAAACGAGGGGGAGACTATGGCTACACCTTC.

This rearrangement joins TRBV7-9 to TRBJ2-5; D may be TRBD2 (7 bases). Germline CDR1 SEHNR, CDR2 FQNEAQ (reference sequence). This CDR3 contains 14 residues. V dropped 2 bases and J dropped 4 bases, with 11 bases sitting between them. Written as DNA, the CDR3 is TGTGCCAGCAGCTTAAGGGGGGGCGGAGAGACCCAGTACTTC. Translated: CASSLRGGGETQYF.

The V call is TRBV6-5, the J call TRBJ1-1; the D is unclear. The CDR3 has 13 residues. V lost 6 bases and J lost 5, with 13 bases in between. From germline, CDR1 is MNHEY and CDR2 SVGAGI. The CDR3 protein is CASSHTEQTEAFF. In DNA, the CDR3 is TGTGCCAGCAGCCATACTGAGCAAACTGAAGCTTTCTTT.